This entry concerns a single TCR beta chain. Antigen unknown. The sample is drawn from a study of cytomegalovirus exposure and HLA in healthy donors. There are 13 residues in the CDR3. Germline V lookup: CDR1 MNHEY, CDR2 SMNVEV (reference sequence). Trimming removed 4 bases at V and 4 bases at J, with 10 bases between. PCR involved 60 Vbeta and 13 Jbeta primers. Method: immunoSEQ multiplex PCR; TCRdb's copy keeps in-frame clones and lacks some. The sample carries 130,000 or so clones, about 74% recorded once. The study's findings and limits: The study had only CMV serostatus as immune exposure information. The authors listed 164 TCR beta chains as cytomegalovirus-associated. Researchers reported in a later analysis that common viral pathogens appeared linked to several top clusters.

The V and J genes are TRBV27 and TRBJ1-1, with D possibly TRBD1 on 6 matching bases. The sample was PBMCs. This receptor was identified in a man in his forties in good health and CMV-seropositive. CDR3 sequence (DNA): TGTGCCAGCAGTTCACTACAGGGCACTGAAGCTTTCTTT. Translating gives CASSSLQGTEAFF.